These 32 T cell receptor beta chains share one sample of origin, sequenced in a study of cytomegalovirus exposure and HLA in healthy donors. The PCR made use of 60 Vbeta and 13 Jbeta primers. This table comes from immunoSEQ multiplex PCR, and its TCRdb copy is limited to in-frame clones, with some not included. The sample consists of about 170,000 clones, less than 75% of them appearing once. Source material: PBMCs. The receptors were sampled from a girl aged 10 to 17 in good health and CMV-seronegative.

This rearrangement joins TRBV4-2 to TRBJ1-2; unclear D gene. V was cut by 4 bases and J by 8 bases, with 20 bases left in between. Germline CDR1 LGHNA, CDR2 YNFKEQ. There are 15 residues in the CDR3. The CDR3 spells CASSPVPVAREGYTF. The CDR3 region has the DNA TGTGCCAGCAGCCCGGTCCCGGTCGCGCGGGAAGGCTACACCTTC.

V and J are TRBV6-5 and TRBJ1-2; the D is unclear. Looked up from germline, CDR1 is MNHEY and CDR2 is SVGAGI. CDR3 size: 14 residues. Trimming pared 5 bases from V and 2 bases from J, leaving 12 bases between. The CDR3 DNA follows: TGTGCCAGCAGTCGCGGGCAGGCCAACTATGGCTACACCTTC. Its protein is CASSRGQANYGYTF.

The rearrangement uses TRBV18 and TRBJ1-1, with unresolved D. V was pared by 2 bases and J by 0 bases, with 10 bases between. Germline V gene sequence: CDR1 KGHSH, CDR2 LQKENI. The CDR3 consists of 15 residues. The CDR3, as DNA: TGTGCCAGCTCACCATTGACTCGGTTGAACACTGAAGCTTTCTTT. Translated: CASSPLTRLNTEAFF.

This clone appeared a single time. This sample includes further DNA sequences coding for the same CDR3. The rearrangement links TRBV5-1 to TRBJ2-5; 8 nucleotides line up with TRBD1. V lost 4 bases to trimming and J lost 1 base; unmatched junction nucleotides: 3. This CDR3 has 14 residues. CDR1 is SGHRS and CDR2 is YFSETQ in the germline V gene. This chain's CDR3 is CASSPGQGQETQYF. The CDR3 DNA is TGCGCCAGCAGCCCTGGACAGGGCCAAGAGACCCAGTACTTC.

This sequence joins TRBV7-3 and TRBJ2-3; TRBD1 agrees at 7 bases. Germline V lookup: CDR1 SGHTA, CDR2 FQGTGA. The CDR3 has 13 amino acids. V trimming: 5 bases; J trimming: 5 bases; junction bases outside the gene matches: 4. CDR3 sequence reads: CASSLTGIDTQYF. CDR3 nucleotide sequence: TGTGCCAGCAGCCTGACAGGGATAGATACGCAGTATTTT.

In its sample, this clone was seen a few times. The chain carries TRBV5-6 and TRBJ1-5, with D perhaps matching TRBD1 (6 bases). The ends were cut back, 2 bases at V and 1 base at J, with 10 bases in the middle. The CDR3 sequence is 15 residues long. Germline V gene lookup returns CDR1 SGHDT and CDR2 YYEEEE. The CDR3 coding sequence is TGTGCCAGCAGCTTTCGGGGGGCCAGCAATCAGCCCCAGCATTTT. It translates to CASSFRGASNQPQHF.

The chain couples TRBV27 to TRBJ2-3; 7 nucleotides match TRBD2. This CDR3 has 16 residues. The J segment lost 2 bases and the V segment lost 5 bases, leaving 10 bases of the junction unmatched. The germline gives CDR1 MNHEY, CDR2 SMNVEV (reference sequence). DNA of the CDR3: TGTGCCAGCAGTAGCGGGACGGCACATCTCACAGATACGCAGTATTTT. It codes for CASSSGTAHLTDTQYF.

V and J are TRBV5-1 and TRBJ2-7; 9 bases match TRBD1. CDR3 length: 14 residues. V lost 1 base to trimming and J lost 2 bases; unmatched junction nucleotides: 1. Germline CDR1 and CDR2: SGHRS and YFSETQ. The CDR3: CASSLRTGAYEQYF. For the CDR3, the DNA is TGCGCCAGCAGCTTGAGGACAGGGGCCTACGAGCAGTACTTC.

This clone is a singleton in its sample. This chain uses TRBV5-4 with TRBJ1-4; the match to TRBD1 covers 7 bases. The CDR3 spans 18 residues. Losses at the gene ends were 3 bases for V and 0 bases for J; bases not matched to a gene: 11. Germline CDR1 reads SGHNT; CDR2 reads YYREEE (reference sequence). CDR3 in amino acids: CASSYLRQGPSTNEKLFF. As DNA, the CDR3 is TGTGCCAGCAGCTATTTACGACAGGGACCTTCAACTAATGAAAAACTGTTTTTT.

This clone occurred a few times. V is TRBV5-4 and J is TRBJ2-3; 8 nucleotides agree with TRBD2. This CDR3 region has 20 residues. Trimming at V came to 0 bases and at J to 3 bases, leaving 18 bases not matched to a gene. Germline V CDR1 and CDR2: SGHNT, YYREEE (reference sequence). The CDR3 sequence: CASSLEELLDGGARTDTQYF. CDR3 bases: TGTGCCAGCAGCTTGGAAGAATTGCTTGACGGGGGGGCCAGGACAGATACGCAGTATTTT.

This chain links TRBV19 with TRBJ1-5; possibly TRBD1 for D (6 bases). CDR3 length equals 15 residues. V was clipped by 5 bases and J by 3 bases, with 14 bases between them. Germline loops: CDR1 LNHDA, CDR2 SQIVND (reference sequence). The chain's CDR3 is CASSLNDRPNQPQHF. DNA of the CDR3: TGTGCCAGTAGTTTAAACGACAGGCCCAATCAGCCCCAGCATTTT.

This clone was seen a few times. The gene calls are TRBV7-9 and TRBJ2-3, with TRBD1 as a possible D gene (5 bases). Trimming cost V 3 bases and J 2 bases, with 9 bases left between them. CDR3 length: 14 residues. Germline assignment: CDR1 SEHNR and CDR2 FQNEAQ (reference sequence). DNA of the CDR3: TGTGCCAGCAGCTTGGGGCAGGCCACAGATACGCAGTATTTT. Amino acids: CASSLGQATDTQYF.

The chain combines TRBV5-1 with TRBJ2-7; 10 bases are a match to TRBD2. The V gene end was trimmed by 0 bases and the J gene end by 1 base; junction bases not matched to a gene: 4. CDR1 is SGHRS and CDR2 is YFSETQ in the germline V gene. The CDR3 loop spans 16 amino acids. The CDR3 region has the DNA TGCGCCAGCAGCTTGGGGGGACTAGCGCTTTCCTACGAGCAGTACTTC. It is translated as CASSLGGLALSYEQYF.

This chain connects TRBV5-1 to TRBJ2-3; tentative D call: TRBD1 (5 bases). Trimming removed 5 bases from V and 2 bases from J, with 15 bases in between. Germline CDR1 reads SGHRS; CDR2 reads YFSETQ. The CDR3 totals 15 residues. CDR3 in DNA: TGCGCCAGCAGATCAGGGCAGGGTTACACAGATACGCAGTATTTT. This encodes CASRSGQGYTDTQYF.

V usage is TRBV2 and J usage is TRBJ1-3, with D possibly matching TRBD1 (6 bases). V was clipped by 2 bases and J by 2 bases, with 13 bases between them. The CDR3 length is 16 residues. Germline V gene lookup returns CDR1 SNHLY and CDR2 FYNNEI. The CDR3 reads CASSESRAGAGNTIYF. The CDR3 DNA reads as TGTGCCAGCAGTGAAAGTCGAGCAGGGGCTGGAAACACCATATATTTT. Full variable domain (missing parts from reference TRBV2 and TRBJ1-3): EPEVTQTPSHQVTQMGQEVILRCVPISNHLYFYWYRQILGQKVEFLVSFYNNEISEKSEIFDDQFSVERPDGSNFTLKIRSTKLEDSAMYFCASSESRAGAGNTIYFGEGSWLTVV.

This rearrangement joins TRBV27 to TRBJ1-1; D gene uncertain. CDR1 is MNHEY and CDR2 is SMNVEV in the germline V gene (reference sequence). Deletions cut 0 bases from V and 10 bases from J, with 15 bases between. This CDR3 contains 14 residues. The CDR3 sequence: CASSLSFEQAGAFF. The DNA of the CDR3 is TGTGCCAGCAGTTTATCGTTTGAGCAGGCTGGAGCTTTCTTT.

The genes are TRBV2 and TRBJ2-7; 8 bases are shared with TRBD1. Looked up from germline, CDR1 is SNHLY and CDR2 is FYNNEI. V dropped 8 bases and J dropped 4; count of bases not matched to a gene: 4. This CDR3 contains 12 residues. Here the CDR3 DNA reads TGTGCCAGCGGTCACAGGGGGTACGAGCAGTACTTC. Protein: CASGHRGYEQYF.

V and J are TRBV30 and TRBJ2-5; D perhaps matches TRBD2 (5 bases). The germline gives CDR1 GTSNPN, CDR2 SVGIG (reference sequence). Trimming shortened V by 3 bases and J by 7 bases, and 18 bases separated the two germline ends. The CDR3 runs to 14 residues. The DNA of the CDR3 is TGTGCCTGGAGCCTTGGAGAGGGCCTCGGGACCCAGTACTTC. Protein product: CAWSLGEGLGTQYF.

By proportion, this clone is medium-sized (0.01 to 0.1%). The rearrangement links TRBV25-1 to TRBJ2-5, with TRBD1 matching 9 bases. Per germline, CDR1 MGHDK and CDR2 SYGVNS. V dropped 5 bases and J dropped 2; count of bases not matched to a gene: 6. This CDR3 is built from 15 residues. The CDR3 DNA reads as TGTGCCAGCAGTTTCGGGACAGGGACTCAAGAGACCCAGTACTTC. Translating it yields CASSFGTGTQETQYF.

This chain joins TRBV2 and TRBJ2-1, with 7 bases that match TRBD2. The CDR3 consists of 16 residues. The junction had 12 bases not matched to a gene; V was cut back by 6 bases and J by 4 bases. The germline CDR1 and CDR2 sequences are SNHLY and FYNNEI. The CDR3 loop is CASSEGLAAKYNEQFF. DNA for the CDR3: TGTGCCAGCAGCGAGGGTCTAGCGGCAAAATACAATGAGCAGTTCTTC.

V and J are TRBV7-6 and TRBJ1-1; 8 bases are shared with TRBD1. Germline loops: CDR1 SGHVS, CDR2 FNYEAQ. J was trimmed by 1 base and V by 2 bases; bases with no gene match: 9. The CDR3 is 17 residues long. Here the CDR3 DNA reads TGTGCCAGCAGCTTAATTGTTGTAGGACAGGGGAACACTGAAGCTTTCTTT. Protein product: CASSLIVVGQGNTEAFF.

The rearrangement joins TRBV29-1 to TRBJ1-2, with D possibly TRBD1 on 5 matching bases. The V gene's germline CDR1 is SQVTM and CDR2 ANQGSEA. The CDR3 length is 15 residues. The V and J ends lost 0 bases and 0 bases respectively, with 11 bases between them. The CDR3 region is CSVEDPETANYGYTF. The CDR3, as DNA: TGCAGCGTTGAAGATCCCGAGACAGCTAACTATGGCTACACCTTC.

This chain uses TRBV5-8 with TRBJ1-2; D gene uncertain. The CDR3 runs 13 residues. V was pared by 1 base and J by 13 bases, with 17 bases between. CDR1 SGHTS and CDR2 YDEGEE come from the germline V gene. CDR3 amino acids: CASSLRQERESTF. The CDR3 coding sequence is TGTGCCAGCAGCTTGCGGCAGGAGAGGGAGAGCACCTTC.

This chain links TRBV10-3 with TRBJ2-7, with 9 nucleotides matching TRBD2. Trimming took 10 bases from V and 5 from J; bases not matched to a gene: 9. The CDR3 extends over 13 amino acids. CDR1 and CDR2 (germline): ENHRY, SYGVKD. The CDR3 DNA follows: TGTGCCACCTATAGCGGGGGAAGCGACGAGCAGTACTTC. It specifies CATYSGGSDEQYF.

V usage is TRBV28 and J usage is TRBJ1-2; perhaps TRBD1 as D (6 bases). Germline CDR1 and CDR2: MDHEN and SYDVKM. The CDR3 sequence is 14 residues long. V shed 7 bases and J shed 5 bases, with 17 bases lying between them. CDR3 sequence reads: CASTRGQRVYGYTF. DNA of the CDR3: TGTGCCAGCACCAGGGGACAAAGAGTATATGGCTACACCTTC.

This chain joins TRBV5-4 and TRBJ2-2, with 9 bases matching TRBD2. With V trimmed by 0 bases and J by 7 bases, 7 bases remained unmatched. This CDR3 comprises 16 residues. Per the germline V gene, CDR1 is SGHNT and CDR2 is YYREEE (reference sequence). The CDR3 DNA reads TGTGCCAGCAGCTTGGCTAGCGGGGTCGGGCACGGGGAGCTGTTTTTT. This encodes CASSLASGVGHGELFF.

V is TRBV30 and J is TRBJ1-5, with TRBD1 as a possible D gene (5 bases). The CDR3 runs 13 residues. The germline V and J ends were trimmed by 4 bases and 4 bases, with 11 bases remaining between them. The germline CDR1 and CDR2 sequences are GTSNPN and SVGIG (reference sequence). In nucleotides, the CDR3 is TGTGCCTGGATCTGCAGGACAAATCAGCCCCAGCATTTT. Amino acids: CAWICRTNQPQHF.

The rearrangement joins TRBV7-8 to TRBJ2-5; the match to TRBD2 covers 8 bases. The ends lost 5 bases at V and 4 bases at J; junction bases unmatched: 9. The CDR3 extends over 15 amino acids. The V gene's germline CDR1 is SGHVS and CDR2 FQNEAQ. This CDR3 reads CASSPRRGAIETQYF. Written as DNA, the CDR3 is TGTGCCAGCAGCCCGAGGCGGGGGGCAATAGAGACCCAGTACTTC.

CDR3 DNA sequence: TGTGCCAGCAGAGTAGCGGGGGGAATCAATGAGCAGTTCTTC. Protein sequence: CASRVAGGINEQFF. This chain uses TRBV27 with TRBJ2-1; 10 bases map to TRBD2. Unmatched junction bases numbered 5, after V lost 6 bases and J lost 6 bases. The V gene's germline CDR1 is MNHEY and CDR2 SMNVEV (reference sequence). The CDR3 covers 14 residues.

V gene TRBV6-1 combines with J gene TRBJ1-5; no reliable D call. CDR1 is MNHNS and CDR2 is SASEGT in the germline V gene. The V end was cut by 6 bases, the J end by 0 bases, with 6 bases between. CDR3 length: 13 residues. This CDR3 is CASRTYSNQPQHF. The CDR3 DNA is TGTGCCAGCAGGACATATAGCAATCAGCCCCAGCATTTT.

The rearrangement links TRBV27 to TRBJ2-1, with D unresolved. V lost 5 bases to trimming and J lost 6 bases, with 8 bases between them. CDR3 length equals 12 residues. Germline CDR1 and CDR2: MNHEY and SMNVEV (reference sequence). In nucleotides, the CDR3 is TGTGCCAGCAGTCCACACAGCAATGAGCAGTTCTTC. It yields the protein CASSPHSNEQFF.

The V gene is TRBV30, the J gene TRBJ2-5, with TRBD2 as a possible D gene (5 bases). The V gene lost 3 bases and the J gene lost 4 bases, with 6 bases spanning the gap. From germline, CDR1 is GTSNPN and CDR2 SVGIG (reference sequence). The CDR3 extends over 11 amino acids. The CDR3 sequence is CAWRGRETQYF. The DNA for the CDR3 is TGTGCCTGGAGAGGGAGAGAGACCCAGTACTTC.